The sequence of this T cell receptor (beta chain) was determined in a study of cytomegalovirus exposure and HLA in healthy donors. Primers: 60 Vbeta forward and 13 Jbeta reverse. Profiling relied on immunoSEQ multiplex PCR, and the TCRdb table lists in-frame clones only, not all of them. The sample lists over 90,000 clones; 70% to 75% were seen once. V was clipped by 2 bases and J by 2 bases; unmatched bases: 6. The CDR3 spans 17 residues. Germline CDR1 and CDR2: LGHNA and YNFKEQ. This receptor was obtained from a man aged 35-49 years in good health and CMV-seronegative. Sequenced sample: PBMCs. The J gene is TRBJ2-7, the V gene TRBV4-2; 13 bases map to TRBD2. The DNA for the CDR3 is TGTGCCAGCAGCCAACCCTCGACTAGCGGGGGGCCCTACGAGCAGTACTTC. Translating it yields CASSQPSTSGGPYEQYF.